The rows below give T cell receptor beta chains drawn from one sample of a study of cytomegalovirus exposure and HLA in healthy donors. The assay was immunoSEQ multiplex PCR, and TCRdb's table has in-frame clones only and misses some. The sample gives 100,000 to 150,000 clones, roughly a tenth of which show up once; approximately 4.4% is in the top ten. Sequencing input: PBMCs. The receptors derive from a woman younger than 35 in good health and CMV-seropositive. Each CDR3 is given with its conserved first and last residue. Not every row has a clone size; where given, it reads once, few, many or a size class.

cdr3_aa: CASSLALGTVF
clone_size: .
j_call: TRBJ2-1
v_call: TRBV5-6

cdr3_aa: CASSEEGWWGATNEKLFF
clone_size: few
j_call: TRBJ1-4
v_call: TRBV6-1

cdr3_aa: CASSPIPGLAGEGSTDTQYF
clone_size: .
j_call: TRBJ2-3
v_call: TRBV5-4

cdr3_aa: CASSGGTSGSVDEQFF
clone_size: .
j_call: TRBJ2-1
v_call: TRBV7-9

cdr3_aa: CSVFGTRGGNEQFF
clone_size: once
j_call: TRBJ2-1
v_call: TRBV29-1

cdr3_aa: CAVWGNSYEQYF
clone_size: few
j_call: TRBJ2-7
v_call: TRBV30

cdr3_aa: CASSPGQALFHTQYF
clone_size: few
j_call: TRBJ2-3
v_call: TRBV27

cdr3_aa: CASSVTAGGLEKLFF
clone_size: few
j_call: TRBJ1-4
v_call: TRBV2

cdr3_aa: CASSHRTGRRTEAFF
clone_size: .
j_call: TRBJ1-1
v_call: TRBV28

cdr3_aa: CSGRIAGGPHNEQFF
clone_size: few
j_call: TRBJ2-1
v_call: TRBV29-1

cdr3_aa: CASSLTSVQETQYF
clone_size: .
j_call: TRBJ2-5
v_call: TRBV7-9

cdr3_aa: CASMTGETQYF
clone_size: few
j_call: TRBJ2-5
v_call: TRBV27

cdr3_aa: CSAGEVEAFF
clone_size: few
j_call: TRBJ1-1
v_call: TRBV20-1

cdr3_aa: CASSHDRSVGYTF
clone_size: .
j_call: TRBJ1-2
v_call: TRBV11-3

cdr3_aa: CASSWGGTAQGQYF
clone_size: .
j_call: TRBJ2-7
v_call: TRBV6-1

cdr3_aa: CASSPGAGLAGENLYEQFF
clone_size: few
j_call: TRBJ2-1
v_call: TRBV4-1

cdr3_aa: CSVYPAERNEQFF
clone_size: .
j_call: TRBJ2-1
v_call: TRBV29-1

cdr3_aa: CASREAVLYEQYF
clone_size: few
j_call: TRBJ2-7
v_call: TRBV6-1

cdr3_aa: CASTSGSPNQPQHF
clone_size: .
j_call: TRBJ1-5
v_call: TRBV28

cdr3_aa: CASSLMTGSGNTIYF
clone_size: few
j_call: TRBJ1-3
v_call: TRBV5-1

cdr3_aa: CATSRGAGTFENYEQYF
clone_size: .
j_call: TRBJ2-7
v_call: TRBV15

cdr3_aa: CASSGPSGTGGYEQYF
clone_size: few
j_call: TRBJ2-7
v_call: TRBV6-1

cdr3_aa: CASSFPRLADNEQFF
clone_size: .
j_call: TRBJ2-1
v_call: TRBV5-1

cdr3_aa: CASSIDFTGADTQYF
clone_size: few
j_call: TRBJ2-3
v_call: TRBV19

cdr3_aa: CSVEGRGQYGSYEQYF
clone_size: .
j_call: TRBJ2-7
v_call: TRBV29-1

cdr3_aa: CASSVSRRKWTGLTRQPQHF
clone_size: .
j_call: TRBJ1-5
v_call: TRBV2

cdr3_aa: CSVGQGSEAFF
clone_size: many
j_call: TRBJ1-1
v_call: TRBV29-1

cdr3_aa: CASGSNSGRAGTGELFF
clone_size: few
j_call: TRBJ2-2
v_call: TRBV7-9

cdr3_aa: CASSLGGGGSNYGYTF
clone_size: .
j_call: TRBJ1-2
v_call: TRBV5-5

cdr3_aa: CASSRTSAYNEQFF
clone_size: .
j_call: TRBJ2-1
v_call: TRBV5-1

cdr3_aa: CASSLGDRATNEKLFF
clone_size: .
j_call: TRBJ1-4
v_call: TRBV5-1

cdr3_aa: CATSRDPGLAGGTDTQYF
clone_size: .
j_call: TRBJ2-3
v_call: TRBV15

cdr3_aa: CASSRMGGRANEQFF
clone_size: .
j_call: TRBJ2-1
v_call: TRBV7-9

cdr3_aa: CAWSRSWTSGRAEYEQYF
clone_size: .
j_call: TRBJ2-7
v_call: TRBV30

cdr3_aa: CASSITGRNTEAFF
clone_size: few
j_call: TRBJ1-1
v_call: TRBV19

cdr3_aa: CASSQDRGGGYTF
clone_size: .
j_call: TRBJ1-2
v_call: TRBV14

cdr3_aa: CASSPSVYEQYF
clone_size: .
j_call: TRBJ2-7
v_call: TRBV28

cdr3_aa: CASSESSHEQYF
clone_size: .
j_call: TRBJ2-7
v_call: TRBV2

cdr3_aa: CAIQGTTGELFF
clone_size: .
j_call: TRBJ2-2
v_call: TRBV7-9

cdr3_aa: CASSAGQGTLYEQYF
clone_size: few
j_call: TRBJ2-7
v_call: TRBV5-1

cdr3_aa: CASSLGNGVGDNEQFF
clone_size: few
j_call: TRBJ2-1
v_call: TRBV6-6